The 32 T cell receptor beta chains below all came from one sample that was sequenced in a study of cytomegalovirus exposure and HLA in healthy donors. Primers included in the PCR were 60 Vbeta and 13 Jbeta primers. Here immunoSEQ multiplex PCR was the method, and the copy in TCRdb shows in-frame clones only, minus some. The sample has 100,000 to 150,000 clones, about 73% seen once; the top ten hold about 4%. Sequenced material: PBMCs. These receptors came from a woman in her forties or fifties in good health and CMV-seropositive.

This chain uses TRBV19 with TRBJ2-5; 12 bases fit TRBD2. CDR1 LNHDA and CDR2 SQIVND come from the germline V gene (reference sequence). The CDR3 length is 15 residues. The ends lost 8 bases at V and 5 bases at J; junction bases unmatched: 9. CDR3: CASGPSGGARETQYF. In DNA, the CDR3 is TGTGCCAGTGGCCCTAGCGGGGGGGCCCGGGAGACCCAGTACTTC.

V and J are TRBV11-2 and TRBJ2-7; tentative D call: TRBD1 (6 bases). Germline CDR1 is SGHAT and CDR2 is FQNNGV. CDR3 length: 15 residues. Trimming took off 6 bases at V and 2 bases at J, with 17 bases between the two ends. CDR3 loop: CASRSPGHRTYEQYF. In nucleotides, the CDR3 is TGTGCCAGCAGATCCCCGGGACACAGGACCTACGAGCAGTACTTC.

The CDR3 loop reads CASSPGGGNQPQHF. In nucleotides, the CDR3 is TGTGCCAGCAGTCCAGGTGGTGGCAATCAGCCCCAGCATTTT. The chain carries TRBV6-6 and TRBJ1-5, with D hard to call. Germline CDR1 reads MNHNY; CDR2 reads SVGAGI (reference sequence). This CDR3 comprises 14 residues. With 5 bases removed from V and 2 bases from J, the gap between germline ends came to 10 bases.

To note about this clone: The same CDR3 also results from other DNA sequences found in this sample. V usage is TRBV10-3 and J usage is TRBJ2-2; 12 positions match TRBD2. From germline, CDR1 is ENHRY and CDR2 SYGVKD. The CDR3 is made up of 17 amino acids. Germline trimming cut 9 bases from V and 0 bases from J; bases unmatched to any gene: 8. Written as DNA, the CDR3 is TGTGCCATTAAGCGACTAGCGGGGGCCGCGAACACCGGGGAGCTGTTTTTT. Translated, it gives CAIKRLAGAANTGELFF.

At least ten counts were recorded for this clone. This chain uses TRBV4-1 with TRBJ1-1; TRBD1 is a possible D gene (6 bases). Germline V lookup: CDR1 MGHRA, CDR2 YSYEKL. V lost 3 bases and J 7 bases, leaving 9 bases between the germline ends. The length of the CDR3 is 12 residues. In DNA form, the CDR3 reads TGCGCCAGCAGCCAGATACAGGGTGAAGCTTTCTTT. This gives the protein CASSQIQGEAFF.

This chain connects TRBV4-2 to TRBJ1-2, with TRBD1 identical over 10 bases. Looked up from germline, CDR1 is LGHNA and CDR2 is YNFKEQ. The CDR3 length is 19 residues. V dropped 0 bases and J dropped 1; count of bases not matched to a gene: 11. The CDR3 coding sequence is TGTGCCAGCAGCCAAGAATCTGGGGGACAGGGGACGATTAACTATGGCTACACCTTC. It yields the protein CASSQESGGQGTINYGYTF.

This clone was found a few times. The chain links TRBV6-5 to TRBJ1-2, with 7 bases fitting TRBD1. CDR1 is MNHEY, CDR2 SVGAGI, per germline. This CDR3 spans 16 amino acids. The trim removed 0 bases at V and 2 bases at J, leaving 6 bases unmatched. CDR3 in amino acids: CASSYSNDRENYGYTF. The CDR3 bases are TGTGCCAGCAGTTACTCGAACGACAGGGAGAACTATGGCTACACCTTC.

Only a few counts were recorded for this clone. The chain joins TRBV9 to TRBJ2-1; 15 nucleotides match TRBD2. Unmatched junction bases numbered 7, after V lost 3 bases and J lost 9 bases. This CDR3 spans 16 amino acids. Germline values: CDR1 SGDLS, CDR2 YYNGEE. The CDR3 DNA reads as TGTGCCAGCAGCGCCGGGACTAGCGGGGGGAGGGGTGAGCAGTTCTTC. Translated: CASSAGTSGGRGEQFF.

The chain combines TRBV11-2 with TRBJ2-7; D not resolved. Germline values: CDR1 SGHAT, CDR2 FQNNGV. The CDR3 sequence is 13 residues long. V was pared by 5 bases and J by 5 bases, with 13 bases between. CDR3 in amino acids: CASSTDRRHEQYF. The DNA for the CDR3 is TGTGCCAGCAGCACGGATAGGCGGCACGAGCAGTACTTC.

The rearrangement joins TRBV7-9 to TRBJ1-6, with D uncertain. Germline V lookup: CDR1 SEHNR, CDR2 FQNEAQ (reference sequence). The CDR3 is 15 amino acids. Trimming took off 5 bases at V and 9 bases at J, with 17 bases between the two ends. CDR3 coding DNA: TGTGCCAGCAGCCCGACCCCAGGAATTAGTTCACCCCTCCACTTT. It specifies CASSPTPGISSPLHF.

The chain is built from TRBV9 and TRBJ1-4, with 9 bases fitting TRBD1. The V and J ends lost 4 bases and 6 bases, in that order; junction bases with no gene match: 4. CDR1 SGDLS and CDR2 YYNGEE come from the germline V gene. The CDR3 covers 14 residues. DNA of the CDR3: TGTGCCAGCAGCAAGGGACAGGGCCATGAAAAACTGTTTTTT. Amino acid sequence: CASSKGQGHEKLFF.

The V gene is TRBV4-2, the J gene TRBJ2-6; weak D call: TRBD1 (5 bases). V was pared by 4 bases and J by 0 bases, with 19 bases between. Germline CDR1 is LGHNA and CDR2 is YNFKEQ. The CDR3 extends over 19 amino acids. CDR3 nucleotides: TGTGCCAGCAGCCCAAAAGGGGCGGCTGAAAGCTCTGGGGCCAACGTCCTGACTTTC. This translates into CASSPKGAAESSGANVLTF.

The rearrangement links TRBV6-1 to TRBJ1-3; the match to TRBD1 covers 7 bases. J lost 2 bases, V lost 6 bases, and 7 bases had no gene match. Germline CDR1 is MNHNS and CDR2 is SASEGT. The CDR3 sequence is 15 residues long. The CDR3 sequence is CASRAAGTAGNTIYF. In DNA, the CDR3 is TGTGCCAGCAGAGCCGCCGGGACAGCTGGAAACACCATATATTTT.

The rearrangement links TRBV5-1 to TRBJ1-4; a weak D match, TRBD1 (5 bases). Looked up from germline, CDR1 is SGHRS and CDR2 is YFSETQ. The CDR3 is 15 residues long. The V end lost 0 bases, the J end lost 7 bases, and 13 bases lay between the germline ends. CDR3 loop: CASSLATRGGEKLFF. The CDR3 nucleotides read TGCGCCAGCAGCTTGGCTACGAGGGGAGGTGAAAAACTGTTTTTT.

The sample holds a few counts of this clone. This chain links TRBV7-9 with TRBJ2-2; D is unresolved. V lost 1 base and J lost 7, with 13 bases in between. CDR1 is SEHNR, CDR2 FQNEAQ, per germline (reference sequence). The CDR3 contains 15 residues. The CDR3 region is CASSLVPQVIGELFF. CDR3 sequence (DNA): TGTGCCAGCAGCTTAGTACCGCAGGTCATCGGGGAGCTGTTTTTT. The complete variable domain, with remaining parts taken from reference TRBV7-9 and TRBJ2-2, reads DTGVSQNPRHKITKRGQNVTFRCDPISEHNRLYWYRQTLGQGPEFLTYFQNEAQLEKSRLLSDRFSAERPKGSFSTLEIQRTEQGDSAMYLCASSLVPQVIGELFFGEGSRLTVL.

The chain is built from TRBV4-1 and TRBJ2-1; 9 positions agree with TRBD1. Germline V CDR1 and CDR2: MGHRA, YSYEKL. CDR3 length: 14 amino acids. J gave up 8 bases and V 6 bases, and 8 bases lay outside the gene matches. The CDR3 coding sequence is TGCGCCAGCAGTCGGGACAGGGAGTTTCATGAGCAGTTCTTC. Its translation is CASSRDREFHEQFF.

This clone showed up just once. V is TRBV15 and J is TRBJ2-6, with D maybe TRBD1 (5 bases). CDR3 length: 18 amino acids. V lost 3 bases and J lost 4, with 19 bases in between. The germline V gene encodes CDR1 LNHNV and CDR2 YYDKDF (reference sequence). CDR3 amino acids: CATSRGRASVSGANVLTF. As DNA, the CDR3 is TGTGCCACCAGCAGGGGCAGGGCCTCGGTCTCCGGGGCCAACGTCCTGACTTTC.

A note on this clone: The sample has other DNA sequences that encode this CDR3 too. The genes are TRBV29-1 and TRBJ2-1, with 7 bases fitting TRBD1. CDR3 length: 11 residues. From germline, CDR1 is SQVTM and CDR2 ANQGSEA. V shed 5 bases and J 7 bases; nucleotides not matched to a gene: 2. The CDR3 DNA reads as TGCAGCGTTTTACAGGGGAATGAGCAGTTCTTC. It translates to CSVLQGNEQFF.

Only a few counts were recorded for this clone. The germline gene is not matched at one end of the junction; a read error may be the cause. The chain joins TRBV7-9 to TRBJ2-3; 10 nucleotides align to TRBD2. CDR3 length: 19 amino acids. Germline V gene data show CDR1 as SEHNR and CDR2 as FQNEAQ (reference sequence). The CDR3 DNA reads TGTTCCAGCAGCTTACGCCAATCTAGCGGGGGCCATACGCCAGATACGCAGTATTTT. Its translation is CSSSLRQSSGGHTPDTQYF. Supplemented by reference TRBV7-9 and TRBJ2-3, the full variable domain reads DTGVSQNPRHKITKRGQNVTFRCDPISEHNRLYWYRQTLGQGPEFLTYFQNEAQLEKSRLLSDRFSAERPKGSFSTLEIQRTEQGDSAMYLCSSSLRQSSGGHTPDTQYFGPGTRLTVL.

The genes are TRBV6-6 and TRBJ1-2; D call uncertain. The CDR3 sequence is 12 residues long. V was shortened by 5 bases and J by 3 bases, with 7 bases between the two germline ends. CDR1 MNHNY and CDR2 SVGAGI come from the germline V gene (reference sequence). The CDR3 is CASSQAHYGYTF. The CDR3 DNA sequence: TGTGCCAGCAGTCAGGCTCACTATGGCTACACCTTC.

V usage is TRBV27 and J usage is TRBJ1-5; 8 bases are a match to TRBD1. The CDR3 extends over 16 amino acids. Trimming took 6 bases from V and 6 from J; bases not matched to a gene: 13. Germline values: CDR1 MNHEY, CDR2 SMNVEV (reference sequence). CDR3 protein: CASSSAGGISRQPQHF. As DNA, the CDR3 is TGTGCCAGCAGCTCTGCAGGGGGCATAAGTCGTCAGCCCCAGCATTTT.

DNA for the CDR3: TGTGCCAGCAACTCTCCCGGGGGGCGCGGCTACACCTTC. Encoded protein: CASNSPGGRGYTF. V is TRBV21-1 and J is TRBJ1-2. TRBV21-1 corresponds to a pseudogene. The CDR3 consists of 13 residues.

V and J are TRBV5-1 and TRBJ1-1; 7 bases fit TRBD1. The V and J ends lost 3 bases and 7 bases, in that order; junction bases with no gene match: 9. This CDR3 comprises 14 residues. Germline CDR1 and CDR2: SGHRS and YFSETQ. CDR3 sequence (DNA): TGCGCCAGCAGCTCCGACGACAGGGAACGTGAAGCTTTCTTT. It translates to CASSSDDREREAFF. Full variable domain (outside the CDR3, taken from reference TRBV5-1 and TRBJ1-1): KAGVTQTPRYLIKTRGQQVTLSCSPISGHRSVSWYQQTPGQGLQFLFEYFSETQRNKGNFPGRFSGRQFSNSRSEMNVSTLELGDSALYLCASSSDDREREAFFGQGTRLTVV.

The chain couples TRBV7-3 to TRBJ1-6, with TRBD1 matching over 7 bases. V was pared by 5 bases and J by 6 bases, with 4 bases of the junction left unmatched. This CDR3 contains 14 residues. The germline V gene encodes CDR1 SGHTA and CDR2 FQGTGA. The CDR3 here is CASSTGTVNSPLHF. DNA for the CDR3: TGTGCCAGCAGCACCGGGACAGTTAATTCACCCCTCCACTTT.

This chain links TRBV11-3 with TRBJ1-6; D remains unclear. Germline lookup yields CDR1 SGHNT and CDR2 YENEEA. The ends were cut back, 1 base at V and 4 bases at J, with 14 bases in the middle. The CDR3 sequence is 17 residues long. CDR3 protein: CASSLGASRKYNSPLHF. CDR3 bases: TGTGCCAGCAGCTTAGGAGCGAGTCGGAAATATAATTCACCCCTCCACTTT.

The chain combines TRBV5-4 with TRBJ2-7; 7 bases map to TRBD1. CDR3 length: 13 amino acids. CDR1 SGHNT and CDR2 YYREEE come from the germline V gene (reference sequence). V was clipped by 2 bases and J by 4 bases; unmatched bases: 3. The chain's CDR3 is CASSFSGGYEQYF. CDR3 bases: TGTGCCAGCAGCTTTTCAGGGGGTTACGAGCAGTACTTC.

The chain uses TRBV6-1 and TRBJ2-5, with TRBD1 identical over 9 bases. Unmatched junction bases numbered 8, after V lost 2 bases and J lost 1 base. Germline assignment: CDR1 MNHNS and CDR2 SASEGT. The CDR3 is 17 amino acids. For the CDR3, the DNA is TGTGCCAGCAGTGAAATCCCGACAGGGGGATCCCAAGAGACCCAGTACTTC. Translation: CASSEIPTGGSQETQYF.

The J gene is TRBJ2-3, the V gene TRBV6-1; 10 bases line up with TRBD2. Germline values: CDR1 MNHNS, CDR2 SASEGT. Losses at the gene ends were 2 bases for V and 4 bases for J; bases not matched to a gene: 3. CDR3 size: 15 residues. The CDR3 DNA reads TGTGCCAGCAGTGAACCAAGCGGGGGGGCAGATACGCAGTATTTT. This gives the protein CASSEPSGGADTQYF.

This clone was seen just once. The chain recombines TRBV6-1 with TRBJ2-2; 7 bases map to TRBD1. Per germline, CDR1 MNHNS and CDR2 SASEGT. V lost 3 bases to trimming and J lost 4 bases; unmatched junction nucleotides: 5. CDR3 length: 15 amino acids. The CDR3 region is CASSETGQATGELFF. In DNA, the CDR3 is TGTGCCAGCAGTGAGACCGGACAGGCCACCGGGGAGCTGTTTTTT.

The gene calls are TRBV7-6 and TRBJ2-1, with 11 bases fitting TRBD2. This CDR3 has 14 amino acids. Germline V gene sequence: CDR1 SGHVS, CDR2 FNYEAQ. The J segment lost 5 bases and the V segment lost 4 bases, leaving 1 base of the junction unmatched. CDR3 in amino acids: CASSSSGGHNEQFF. CDR3 DNA: TGTGCCAGCAGCTCTAGCGGGGGGCACAATGAGCAGTTCTTC.

The V call is TRBV29-1, the J call TRBJ2-6, with D perhaps matching TRBD1 (6 bases). The CDR3 is 17 residues long. Germline lookup yields CDR1 SQVTM and CDR2 ANQGSEA. V was shortened by 6 bases and J by 0 bases, with 18 bases between the two germline ends. DNA for the CDR3: TGCAGCGTCCTCGGACAGCTCCCGAACTCTGGGGCCAACGTCCTGACTTTC. This sequence encodes CSVLGQLPNSGANVLTF.

CDR3 sequence (DNA): TGTGCCAGCAGCCCTAGGACTAGCGGCACCCGGACCCAGTACTTC. It translates to CASSPRTSGTRTQYF. J is TRBJ2-5 and V is TRBV7-2; 10 bases fit TRBD2. From germline, CDR1 is SGHTA and CDR2 FQGNSA. The CDR3 length is 15 residues. The V and J ends lost 5 bases and 7 bases, in that order; junction bases with no gene match: 10. The full variable domain, rest sourced from reference TRBV7-2 and TRBJ2-5, is GAGVSQSPSNKVTEKGKDVELRCDPISGHTALYWYRQSLGQGLEFLIYFQGNSAPDKSGLPSDRFSAERTGGSVSTLTIQRTQQEDSAVYLCASSPRTSGTRTQYFGPGTRLLVL.